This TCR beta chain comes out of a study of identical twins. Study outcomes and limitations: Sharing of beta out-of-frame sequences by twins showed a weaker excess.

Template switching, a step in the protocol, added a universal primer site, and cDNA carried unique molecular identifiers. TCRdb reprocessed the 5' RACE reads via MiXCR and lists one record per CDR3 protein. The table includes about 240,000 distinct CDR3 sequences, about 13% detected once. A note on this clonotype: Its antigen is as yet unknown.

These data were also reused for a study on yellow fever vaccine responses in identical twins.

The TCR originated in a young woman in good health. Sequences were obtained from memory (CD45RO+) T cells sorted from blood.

The CDR3 is CASSQEVPGSVYNEQFF. DNA of the CDR3: TGCGCCAGCAGCCAAGAAGTACCCGGGAGCGTGTACAATGAGCAGTTCTTC. The chain links TRBV4-3 to TRBJ2-1; maybe TRBD2 (6 bases). V lost 0 bases and J lost 4, with 16 bases in between. The CDR3 extends over 17 amino acids. Germline CDR1 is LGHNA and CDR2 is YSLEER.